This T cell receptor (beta chain) originates from a study of blood T cell repertoires in COVID-19. Background on the study: The cDNA or gDNA used as material had been derived from T cells, B-cell-depleted T cells, or PBMCs.

The CDR3 is 15 residues long. Germline lookup yields CDR1 MGHRA and CDR2 YSYEKL. V shed 0 bases and J shed 3 bases, with 8 bases lying between them. The data were produced by immunoSEQ multiplex PCR, yet TCRdb's version contains in-frame clones alone and is incomplete. The repertoire consists of 320,000 or so clones, with 75% to 90% occurring once and the leading ten covering more than 5%. The clonotype comes from a man aged 25-40 years who had recovered from COVID-19. The genes are TRBV4-1 and TRBJ2-2, with no clear D. The sample comprised PBMCs or T cells enriched from blood (not recorded which). CDR3 coding DNA: TGCGCCAGCAGCCAAGATAATGTCGACACCGGGGAGCTGTTTTTT. It codes for CASSQDNVDTGELFF.